This T cell receptor beta chain originates from a study of T cell changes during pregnancy in multiple sclerosis. The repertoire was sequenced with immunoSEQ multiplex PCR; TCRdb's copy has only in-frame clones and lacks some. The sample carries under 130,000 clones, roughly nine tenths recorded once. V shed 7 bases and J shed 9 bases, with 13 bases lying between them. The CDR3 runs 13 residues. Germline V lookup: CDR1 LNHNV, CDR2 YYDKDF (reference sequence). This sequence joins TRBV15 and TRBJ1-6, with a possible D match to TRBD1 (5 bases). This clonotype was sampled from a female donor with multiple sclerosis, enrolled in a pregnancy study. The source was peripheral blood, collected after pregnancy. The chain's CDR3 is CATTSYGGSPLHF. CDR3 sequence (DNA): TGTGCCACCACCTCGTACGGGGGTTCACCCCTCCACTTT.